This is a list of T cell receptor beta chains from one sample in a study of blood T cell repertoires in COVID-19. Generated by immunoSEQ multiplex PCR, the TCRdb table keeps only in-frame clones and is missing some. The data contain about 70,000 clones, roughly 80% of them singletons. Source material: peripheral blood. Source of these receptors: a woman of 80 years or more with active or convalescent COVID-19. Each CDR3 is given with its conserved first and last residue. Each record gives: J gene, CDR3 length, D gene, clone size, V gene, CDR3 protein, CDR3 DNA. D genes are given only for firm matches. For some rows the clone size is stated as once, few or many, or as a class when expanded; others skip it.

J: TRBJ2-1
length: 13
D: .
size: .
V: TRBV7-7
CDR3: CASSPGSGNEQFF
DNA: TGTGCTAGCAGCCCTGGGAGCGGAAATGAGCAGTTCTTC

J: TRBJ2-5
length: 16
D: TRBD2
size: .
V: TRBV18
CDR3: CASSTTSGGPQETQYF
DNA: TGTGCCAGCTCAACGACTAGCGGGGGACCGCAAGAGACCCAGTACTTC

J: TRBJ1-4
length: 15
D: .
size: .
V: TRBV7-2
CDR3: CASSPAGGINEKLFF
DNA: TGTGCCAGCAGCCCAGCAGGAGGAATCAATGAAAAACTGTTTTTT

J: TRBJ1-5
length: 15
D: .
size: .
V: TRBV21-1
CDR3: CPHTLRGYSNQPQHF
DNA: TGTCCCCATACCCTCAGAGGATATAGCAATCAGCCCCAGCATTTT

J: TRBJ1-3
length: 14
D: .
size: few
V: TRBV2
CDR3: CASNVGGTGNTIYF
DNA: TGTGCCAGCAACGTTGGAGGGACGGGAAACACCATATATTTT

J: TRBJ1-2
length: 15
D: .
size: .
V: TRBV25-1
CDR3: CASSETSAGNYGYTF
DNA: TGTGCCAGCAGTGAGACCTCAGCAGGCAACTATGGCTACACCTTC

J: TRBJ2-7
length: 16
D: TRBD2
size: .
V: TRBV7-2
CDR3: CASSLHHSGSSYEQYF
DNA: TGTGCCAGCAGCCTTCACCATAGCGGGAGCTCCTACGAGCAGTACTTC

J: TRBJ1-5
length: 16
D: .
size: .
V: TRBV19
CDR3: CATYQAGGRGNQPQHF
DNA: TGTGCCACGTATCAAGCCGGAGGTAGAGGCAATCAGCCCCAGCATTTT

J: TRBJ2-3
length: 16
D: TRBD2
size: .
V: TRBV5-1
CDR3: CASSLGLAGGSDTQYF
DNA: TGCGCCAGCAGCTTGGGACTAGCGGGAGGTTCAGATACGCAGTATTTT

J: TRBJ1-1
length: 15
D: .
size: .
V: TRBV7-2
CDR3: CASSLARGLNTEAFF
DNA: TGTGCCAGCAGCTTAGCTCGGGGTTTGAACACTGAAGCTTTCTTT

J: TRBJ2-4
length: 22
D: TRBD2
size: .
V: TRBV7-8
CDR3: CASSLFPRTGLAGRGAKNIQYF
DNA: TGTGCCAGCAGCTTATTTCCTCGGACGGGACTAGCGGGGAGGGGGGCCAAAAACATTCAGTACTTC

J: TRBJ2-5
length: 15
D: TRBD2
size: .
V: TRBV6-2/TRBV6-3
CDR3: CASSYLAGGQETQYF
DNA: TGTGCCAGCAGTTACCTAGCGGGGGGTCAAGAGACCCAGTACTTC

J: TRBJ1-1
length: 13
D: TRBD1
size: .
V: TRBV29-1
CDR3: CSGRGQGNTEAFF
DNA: TGCAGCGGGAGGGGACAGGGGAACACTGAAGCTTTCTTT

J: TRBJ1-5
length: 18
D: TRBD1
size: .
V: TRBV10-3
CDR3: CAISESSDRGFSNQPQHF
DNA: TGTGCCATCAGTGAGTCCTCAGACAGGGGATTTAGCAATCAGCCCCAGCATTTT

J: TRBJ1-1
length: 14
D: .
size: .
V: TRBV6-2/TRBV6-3
CDR3: CASSYIGGATEAFF
DNA: TGTGCCAGCAGTTACATCGGGGGAGCAACTGAAGCTTTCTTT

J: TRBJ1-5
length: 14
D: TRBD1
size: .
V: TRBV10-3
CDR3: CAISGTGANQPQHF
DNA: TGTGCCATCAGTGGGACAGGGGCCAATCAGCCCCAGCATTTT

J: TRBJ2-3
length: 16
D: TRBD1
size: .
V: TRBV4-1
CDR3: CASSQGVAGGGDTQYF
DNA: TGCGCCAGCAGCCAAGGTGTGGCAGGGGGCGGAGATACGCAGTATTTT

J: TRBJ1-3
length: 14
D: .
size: .
V: TRBV27
CDR3: CASSLARAGNTIYF
DNA: TGTGCCAGCAGTTTAGCCAGGGCTGGAAACACCATATATTTT

J: TRBJ2-1
length: 16
D: TRBD1
size: .
V: TRBV6-6
CDR3: CASSVTGGTGVNEQFF
DNA: TGTGCCAGCAGTGTGACGGGCGGGACAGGGGTCAATGAGCAGTTCTTC

J: TRBJ2-5
length: 16
D: .
size: few
V: TRBV24-1
CDR3: CATSDGAGASQETQYF
DNA: TGTGCCACCAGTGATGGGGCAGGGGCGTCCCAAGAGACCCAGTACTTC

J: TRBJ2-7
length: 13
D: TRBD1
size: .
V: TRBV2
CDR3: CASRGTASYEQYF
DNA: TGTGCCAGCAGGGGGACAGCCTCCTACGAGCAGTACTTC

J: TRBJ1-2
length: 18
D: TRBD1
size: once
V: TRBV11-2
CDR3: CASSLGQGQGAVGYGYTF
DNA: TGTGCCAGCAGCCTTGGACAAGGACAGGGGGCCGTAGGCTATGGCTACACCTTC

J: TRBJ1-3
length: 16
D: .
size: .
V: TRBV18
CDR3: CASSPQGSHSGNTIYF
DNA: TGTGCCAGCTCACCACAGGGGTCACACTCTGGAAACACCATATATTTT

J: TRBJ2-7
length: 15
D: TRBD1
size: .
V: TRBV5-8
CDR3: CASSPTGVGVGEQYF
DNA: TGTGCCAGCAGCCCTACAGGGGTAGGAGTGGGCGAGCAGTACTTC

J: TRBJ2-1
length: 16
D: TRBD2
size: few
V: TRBV30
CDR3: CAWRAAGGRAYNEQFF
DNA: TGTGCCTGGAGAGCGGCGGGCGGGAGGGCCTACAATGAGCAGTTCTTC

J: TRBJ2-7
length: 15
D: .
size: .
V: TRBV19
CDR3: CASSPRSGKTYEQYF
DNA: TGTGCCAGTAGCCCTCGGTCGGGGAAAACCTACGAGCAGTACTTC

J: TRBJ2-1
length: 15
D: TRBD2
size: .
V: TRBV6-2/TRBV6-3
CDR3: CASSYGLAGGMRQFF
DNA: TGTGCCAGCAGTTACGGGCTAGCGGGCGGGATGCGACAGTTCTTC

J: TRBJ2-7
length: 15
D: TRBD2
size: .
V: TRBV2
CDR3: CASSPSGGVGYEQYF
DNA: TGTGCCAGCAGTCCCTCCGGGGGGGTGGGATACGAGCAGTACTTC

J: TRBJ2-3
length: 14
D: TRBD2
size: once
V: TRBV11-3
CDR3: CASSTGLAGDTQYF
DNA: TGTGCCAGCAGCACAGGACTAGCGGGAGATACGCAGTATTTT

J: TRBJ2-1
length: 13
D: .
size: .
V: TRBV7-2
CDR3: CASSAQYYNEQFF
DNA: TGTGCCAGCAGCGCACAGTACTACAATGAGCAGTTCTTC

J: TRBJ1-4
length: 16
D: .
size: once
V: TRBV7-9
CDR3: CASSPQQGLSNEKLFF
DNA: TGTGCCAGCAGCCCACAACAGGGCCTATCTAATGAAAAACTGTTTTTT

J: TRBJ1-3
length: 16
D: TRBD1
size: .
V: TRBV19
CDR3: CATLDRPAGSGNTIYF
DNA: TGTGCCACGCTGGACAGGCCCGCCGGCTCTGGAAACACCATATATTTT

J: TRBJ1-1
length: 14
D: .
size: .
V: TRBV19
CDR3: CASSNLPGGTEAFF
DNA: TGTGCCAGTAGTAACCTTCCGGGGGGCACTGAAGCTTTCTTT

J: TRBJ1-1
length: 15
D: TRBD1
size: .
V: TRBV5-1
CDR3: CASSMTGGENTEAFF
DNA: TGCGCCAGCAGCATGACAGGGGGGGAAAACACTGAAGCTTTCTTT

J: TRBJ2-7
length: 12
D: .
size: .
V: TRBV12-3/TRBV12-4
CDR3: CASSFQGHEQYF
DNA: TGTGCCAGCAGTTTTCAGGGTCACGAGCAGTACTTC

J: TRBJ2-3
length: 13
D: TRBD2
size: .
V: TRBV10-2
CDR3: CASGLAWTDTQYF
DNA: TGCGCCAGCGGACTAGCGTGGACAGATACGCAGTATTTT

J: TRBJ1-1
length: 13
D: .
size: once
V: TRBV12-3/TRBV12-4
CDR3: CASSLGQNTEAFF
DNA: TGTGCCAGCAGTTTGGGACAGAACACTGAAGCTTTCTTT

J: TRBJ2-1
length: 14
D: .
size: .
V: TRBV10-2
CDR3: CASSEFPGRNEQFF
DNA: TGCGCCAGCAGTGAGTTCCCGGGAAGGAATGAGCAGTTCTTC

J: TRBJ2-1
length: 15
D: .
size: .
V: TRBV5-1
CDR3: CASSSGGGNSNEQFF
DNA: TGCGCCAGCAGCTCCGGAGGCGGGAACTCCAATGAGCAGTTCTTC

J: TRBJ1-3
length: 14
D: .
size: .
V: TRBV19
CDR3: CASRPRGAGNTIYF
DNA: TGTGCCAGTAGACCTCGCGGGGCCGGAAACACCATATATTTT

J: TRBJ2-2
length: 15
D: TRBD1
size: .
V: TRBV7-9
CDR3: CASSRQGIRSGELFF
DNA: TGTGCCAGCAGCAGACAGGGAATTAGGTCCGGGGAGCTGTTTTTT

J: TRBJ1-6
length: 18
D: TRBD1
size: .
V: TRBV10-3
CDR3: CASSLKQGAPSYNSPLHF
DNA: TGTGCCTCATCACTCAAACAGGGGGCCCCCTCCTATAATTCACCCCTCCACTTT

J: TRBJ1-3
length: 15
D: .
size: .
V: TRBV9
CDR3: CASSASPSSGNTIYF
DNA: TGTGCCAGCAGCGCCAGCCCTAGCTCTGGAAACACCATATATTTT

J: TRBJ1-4
length: 13
D: .
size: .
V: TRBV4-3
CDR3: CASSQLTNEKLFF
DNA: TGCGCCAGCAGCCAACTAACTAATGAAAAACTGTTTTTT

J: TRBJ2-7
length: 15
D: TRBD2
size: .
V: TRBV2
CDR3: CASSFGSGRGYEQYF
DNA: TGTGCCAGCAGCTTCGGGAGCGGGAGAGGGTACGAGCAGTACTTC

J: TRBJ2-5
length: 15
D: TRBD2
size: .
V: TRBV5-4
CDR3: CASSVGLAGSETQYF
DNA: TGTGCCAGCAGCGTGGGGCTAGCGGGATCAGAGACCCAGTACTTC

J: TRBJ2-1
length: 20
D: TRBD2
size: .
V: TRBV6-4
CDR3: CASSDSRLAGVGHTYNEQFF
DNA: TGTGCCAGCAGTGACTCGAGACTAGCGGGAGTAGGGCATACCTACAATGAGCAGTTCTTC

J: TRBJ2-1
length: 16
D: TRBD2
size: .
V: TRBV4-2
CDR3: CASSQERTSGYNEQFF
DNA: TGTGCCAGCAGCCAAGAGAGGACTAGCGGCTACAATGAGCAGTTCTTC

J: TRBJ2-5
length: 16
D: TRBD1
size: .
V: TRBV24-1
CDR3: CATSEGGQGEKETQYF
DNA: TGTGCCACCAGTGAAGGCGGACAGGGGGAGAAAGAGACCCAGTACTTC

J: TRBJ1-1
length: 13
D: TRBD1
size: .
V: TRBV7-2
CDR3: CASSQNDRVKAFF
DNA: TGTGCCAGCAGCCAAAACGACAGGGTAAAAGCTTTCTTT

J: TRBJ2-7
length: 15
D: .
size: .
V: TRBV28
CDR3: CASSQRQGNSYEQYF
DNA: TGTGCCAGCAGTCAGAGGCAGGGCAACTCCTACGAGCAGTACTTC

J: TRBJ1-2
length: 12
D: .
size: .
V: TRBV19
CDR3: CASTDRGYGYTF
DNA: TGTGCCAGTACGGACAGAGGTTATGGCTACACCTTC

J: TRBJ2-5
length: 14
D: TRBD1
size: .
V: TRBV7-9
CDR3: CASSLTGARVTQYF
DNA: TGTGCCAGCAGCTTAACAGGGGCCCGGGTGACCCAGTACTTC

J: TRBJ1-6
length: 18
D: .
size: .
V: TRBV3-1/TRBV3-2
CDR3: CASSQAGGGSSYNSPLHF
DNA: TGTGCCAGCAGCCAAGCGGGGGGGGGCTCCTCCTATAATTCACCCCTCCACTTT

J: TRBJ1-1
length: 14
D: .
size: .
V: TRBV25-1
CDR3: CASSESRRNTEAFF
DNA: TGTGCCAGCAGTGAATCCAGGCGGAACACTGAAGCTTTCTTT

J: TRBJ1-5
length: 13
D: .
size: .
V: TRBV19
CDR3: CASSIGGSQPQHF
DNA: TGTGCCAGTAGTATTGGCGGATCCCAGCCCCAGCATTTT

J: TRBJ2-1
length: 16
D: .
size: few
V: TRBV28
CDR3: CASSLRLGQQDNEQFF
DNA: TGTGCCAGCAGTTTACGTCTGGGACAACAAGACAATGAGCAGTTCTTC

J: TRBJ2-7
length: 19
D: TRBD1
size: .
V: TRBV7-9
CDR3: CASSLLGPGQGANSYEQYF
DNA: TGTGCCAGCAGCTTACTAGGACCGGGACAGGGGGCAAACTCCTACGAGCAGTACTTC

J: TRBJ2-1
length: 14
D: TRBD1
size: .
V: TRBV11-3
CDR3: CASSRQGELNEQFF
DNA: TGTGCCAGCTCTCGACAGGGCGAGCTTAATGAGCAGTTCTTC

J: TRBJ1-1
length: 15
D: .
size: .
V: TRBV5-1
CDR3: CASSLKDRGRTEAFF
DNA: TGCGCCAGCAGCCTGAAGGACAGAGGTCGCACTGAAGCTTTCTTT